The clone carrying this T cell receptor (beta chain) was counted only a few times. Its antigen is unknown. The PCR employed 60 Vbeta primers together with 13 Jbeta primers. Profiling relied on immunoSEQ multiplex PCR, and the TCRdb table lists in-frame clones only, not all of them. Of around 200,000 clones in the sample, roughly 79% were seen once. This CDR3 is built from 15 residues. The V end lost 5 bases, the J end lost 3 bases, and 14 bases lay between the germline ends. CDR1 and CDR2 (germline): SEHNR, FQNEAQ (reference sequence). This sample stems from a study of cytomegalovirus exposure and HLA in healthy donors. Study observations and caveats: In a later analysis, most CMV-associated TCR beta chains appeared HLA-restricted. 87-base-pair reads could not separate some V segments, including TRBV6-2 and TRBV6-3. Most likely, a cluster of highly shared sequence variants arose as a sequencing artifact.

Sequencing input: PBMCs. V is TRBV7-9 and J is TRBJ2-1; possible D gene TRBD1, 6 bases. The clonotype originates from a man aged 25-45 years in good health and CMV-seronegative. The CDR3 sequence is CASSRNRAIYNEQFF. The CDR3 coding sequence is TGTGCCAGCAGCCGGAACAGGGCTATCTACAATGAGCAGTTCTTC.